Sequencing of this T cell receptor beta chain was carried out in a study of post-analysis software for immune sequencing data. Study-level findings and limits: TRBV5-6, TRBV5-1 and TRBV20-1 were among four or five TRBV segments more frequent in patients than controls.

Concerning this clonotype: Antigen unknown. A read error may produce the germline difference seen at one junction end.

TCR beta cDNA libraries included unique molecular identifiers. TCRdb fed the PCR reads into MiXCR, producing one record per CDR3 protein. The sample consists of hundreds of thousands of distinct CDR3 sequences, approximately 59% of them appearing once. In germline, CDR1 is SGHTA, CDR2 FQGNSA. This CDR3 has 15 residues. The sequence came from a girl aged 2-9 years with multiple sclerosis. Sequenced sample: blood. V gene TRBV7-2 combines with J gene TRBJ1-4, with a weak D call TRBD1 (6 bases). The CDR3 region is CASSLHRTANEKLFF. In nucleotides, the CDR3 is TGTGCCAGCAGCCTACATCGGACAGCTAATGAGAAACTGTTTTTT.